This T cell receptor (beta chain) comes out of a study of blood T cells in healthy people across ages. A remark on this clonotype: As yet, its antigen is unknown.

The use of a sample-barcoded 5' primer and a J-beta primer mix characterized a second PCR of roughly 6 to 11 cycles. Each CDR3 protein is one row after TCRdb ran MiXCR on the 5' RACE reads. This table has about 680,000 distinct CDR3 sequences, 49% appearing once. Points from the study as a whole: Roughly linear age-related decline in beta diversity appeared, significant by age about 37. Leaving the PBMCs unsorted stopped any conclusive comparison of naive versus antigen-experienced cells.

Each donor's blood draw was approximately 10 milliliters of peripheral blood. Sample: blood. This TCR was recovered from a woman between 55 and 75 years old in good health.

The CDR3 protein is CASRSDGLSYEQYF. In nucleotides, the CDR3 is TGTGCCAGCAGGAGCGACGGGTTGTCCTACGAGCAGTACTTC. This rearrangement joins TRBV6-5 to TRBJ2-7; D call uncertain. Germline values: CDR1 MNHEY, CDR2 SVGAGI. CDR3 size: 14 residues. V lost 6 bases and J lost 1, with 13 bases in between.